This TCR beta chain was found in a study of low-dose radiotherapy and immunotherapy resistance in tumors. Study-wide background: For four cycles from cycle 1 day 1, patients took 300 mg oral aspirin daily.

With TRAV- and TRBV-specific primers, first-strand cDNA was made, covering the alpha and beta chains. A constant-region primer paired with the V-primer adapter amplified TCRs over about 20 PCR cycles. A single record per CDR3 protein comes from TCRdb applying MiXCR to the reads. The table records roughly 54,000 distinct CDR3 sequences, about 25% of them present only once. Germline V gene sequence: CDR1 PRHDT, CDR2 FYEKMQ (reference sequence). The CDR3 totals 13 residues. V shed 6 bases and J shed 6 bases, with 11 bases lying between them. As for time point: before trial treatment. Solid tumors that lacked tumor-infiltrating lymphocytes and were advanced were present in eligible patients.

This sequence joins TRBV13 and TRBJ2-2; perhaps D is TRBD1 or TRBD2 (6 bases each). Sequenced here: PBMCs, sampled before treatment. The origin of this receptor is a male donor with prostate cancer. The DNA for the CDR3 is TGTGCCAGCAGTGAAGGGGGGCCCGGGGAGCTGTTTTTT. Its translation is CASSEGGPGELFF.